This T cell receptor (beta chain) was sequenced in a study of shared clonotypes between healthy human individuals. At deep level, the assay was performed. The authors distributed each subset's genomic DNA evenly over several immunoSEQ plates. TCRdb's copy holds only in-frame clones and misses some; the assay was immunoSEQ multiplex PCR. The data hold around 530,000 clones, with around 81% observed a single time. Whole-study results and caveats: Blood was the sole source, and tissue repertoires probably differ.

About this clone itself: The antigen is unknown.

CDR3 length: 17 residues. With 2 bases clipped from V and 7 bases from J, the junction kept 11 bases outside the gene matches. Looked up from germline, CDR1 is PRHDT and CDR2 is FYEKMQ (reference sequence). Sequenced sample: PBMCs. The V gene is TRBV13, the J gene TRBJ2-1; TRBD2 agrees at 10 bases. This TCR was recovered from a woman between 35 and 50 years old in good health. Some clones in this sample may be carry-over from other donors' samples. CDR3 sequence reads: CASSLPLSGRADNEQFF. The CDR3 DNA reads as TGTGCCAGCAGCTTACCTCTCAGCGGGAGGGCCGATAATGAGCAGTTCTTC.